Each of the 27 T cell receptor beta chains below was sequenced from the same sample in a study of beta chain features in type 1 diabetes (dated by TCRdb to between 2018 and 2020). Results the study describes overall, beyond this receptor: A moderate but significant shortening of TCRB CDR3 length was observed in type 1 diabetes patients in all four CD4+ subsets.

These receptors have no identified antigens. The library was produced with the immunoSEQ multiplex PCR assay. The High Capacity cDNA Reverse Transcription Kit was used to reverse transcribe all of the isolated RNA, meaning that expressed TCRB transcripts were what got sequenced. TCRdb retrieved this table from immuneACCESS and kept in-frame rearrangements only. Not all clones are present; in checked studies, unresolved V genes account for under half, and no reason is known for the remainder. The sample profile shows fewer than 300,000 clones; 11% of them were found once. In total, the top ten clones hold more than 0.015% of the sample. The sample taken for sequencing was naive CD4+ T cells from blood. Reading the label with the study, this specimen's cell subset or site is: true naive CD4+ T cells. These receptors were collected from a man between 25 and 39 years old with type 1 diabetes.

This clone was observed a few times. This chain links TRBV7-3 with TRBJ1-5; no clear D. CDR1 and CDR2 (germline): SGHTA, FQGTGA. The CDR3 contains 13 residues. Trimming removed 0 bases from V and 9 bases from J, with 9 bases in between. Here the CDR3 DNA reads TGTGCCAGCAGCTTAACAGCGATGGGGCCCCAGCATTTT. It specifies CASSLTAMGPQHF.

This chain links TRBV29-1 with TRBJ1-1; the match to TRBD1 covers 8 bases. This CDR3 is 13 amino acids long. V lost 7 bases, J lost 5 bases, and 9 bases stayed unmatched. The germline V gene has CDR1 SQVTM and CDR2 ANQGSEA. CDR3 residues: CSAGRTGWTEAFF. CDR3 DNA sequence: TGCAGCGCTGGGCGGACAGGGTGGACTGAAGCTTTCTTT.

The chain has TRBV27 and TRBJ2-5; tentative D call: TRBD2 (6 bases). This CDR3 is 12 amino acids long. Per germline, CDR1 MNHEY and CDR2 SMNVEV (reference sequence). With 11 bases removed from V and 3 bases from J, the gap between germline ends came to 13 bases. The CDR3 region is CAPRGRKETQYF. The DNA of the CDR3 is TGTGCCCCGCGGGGTCGGAAAGAGACCCAGTACTTC.

The V call is TRBV6-5, the J call TRBJ2-3; 7 positions agree with TRBD2. The CDR3 covers 16 residues. The V and J ends lost 2 bases and 7 bases, in that order; junction bases with no gene match: 12. Per germline, CDR1 MNHEY and CDR2 SVGAGI. The CDR3 protein is CASSYPSSGSRHTQYF. The CDR3, as DNA: TGTGCCAGCAGTTACCCCTCTAGCGGAAGTCGGCATACGCAGTATTTT.

CDR3 residues: CASSPLAGINNNEQFF. CDR3 in DNA: TGTGCCAGCAGCCCACTAGCGGGGATAAATAACAATGAGCAGTTCTTC. The gene calls are TRBV7-9 and TRBJ2-1; 10 bases align to TRBD2. Per germline, CDR1 SEHNR and CDR2 FQNEAQ (reference sequence). With V trimmed by 5 bases and J by 5 bases, 9 bases remained unmatched. CDR3 length: 16 amino acids.

This clone came up a few times. V usage is TRBV2 and J usage is TRBJ2-5; perhaps TRBD1 as D (5 bases). Per the germline V gene, CDR1 is SNHLY and CDR2 is FYNNEI. CDR3 size: 13 residues. CDR3: CATQGGWKETQYF. CDR3 coding DNA: TGTGCTACCCAGGGCGGTTGGAAAGAGACCCAGTACTTC.

This clone occurred a few times. The chain recombines TRBV5-1 with TRBJ2-3; no reliable D call. Trimming cost V 0 bases and J 6 bases, with 5 bases left between them. The CDR3 loop spans 12 amino acids. Germline-derived CDR1 and CDR2 are SGHRS and YFSETQ. DNA of the CDR3: TGCGCCAGCAGCTTGGGAGTGGATACGCAGTATTTT. This sequence encodes CASSLGVDTQYF.

There are a few counts of this clone. The chain has TRBV30 and TRBJ2-1, with D perhaps TRBD2 (7 bases). Looked up from germline, CDR1 is GTSNPN and CDR2 is SVGIG (reference sequence). V was cut by 0 bases and J by 14 bases, with 17 bases left in between. The CDR3 is made up of 13 amino acids. CDR3 region: CAWSVTGEGVEFF. The DNA for the CDR3 is TGTGCCTGGAGTGTAACGGGGGAGGGGGTAGAGTTCTTC.

This clone was counted only a few times. The DNA of the CDR3 is TGCGCCAGCAGCCGGAACAGGATTTCGACAGATACGCAGTATTTT. Amino acid sequence: CASSRNRISTDTQYF. The gene calls are TRBV4-3 and TRBJ2-3, with D maybe TRBD1 (5 bases). This CDR3 is 15 amino acids long. Trimming left V 4 bases short and J 3 bases short, with 14 bases between. Germline CDR1 LGHNA, CDR2 YSLEER.

The table lists this clone with a few counts. The chain employs TRBV7-9 and TRBJ2-5, with 9 bases that match TRBD2. This CDR3 spans 14 amino acids. The V and J ends lost 11 bases and 2 bases, in that order; junction bases with no gene match: 9. Germline V gene data show CDR1 as SEHNR and CDR2 as FQNEAQ (reference sequence). The CDR3 protein is CASRTSEYQETQYF. Written as DNA, the CDR3 is TGTGCCTCCCGGACTAGCGAGTATCAAGAGACCCAGTACTTC.

The chain uses TRBV7-2 and TRBJ2-5, with 12 bases identical to TRBD1. The CDR3 runs to 15 residues. Per germline, CDR1 SGHTA and CDR2 FQGNSA. J was trimmed by 5 bases and V by 5 bases; bases with no gene match: 6. The DNA of the CDR3 is TGTGCCAGCAGCCCAGGGACAGGGGGCCTGGAGACCCAGTACTTC. Translation: CASSPGTGGLETQYF.

The J gene is TRBJ2-7, the V gene TRBV19; 8 bases are shared with TRBD2. V lost 9 bases and J lost 4; bases outside the gene matches: 14. Germline loops: CDR1 LNHDA, CDR2 SQIVND (reference sequence). The CDR3 has 15 amino acids. The CDR3 bases are TGTGCCAGGAAACCCGACGGGGGGGCAGGTTACGAGCAGTACTTC. Translating it yields CARKPDGGAGYEQYF.

The sample holds a few counts of this clone. This chain joins TRBV11-1 and TRBJ2-1; D remains unclear. Trimming took 4 bases from V and 3 from J, leaving 4 bases between them. Per the germline V gene, CDR1 is SGHAT and CDR2 is FQDESV (reference sequence). CDR3 size: 12 residues. The CDR3 bases are TGTGCCAGCAGCTACTACTACAATGAGCAGTTCTTC. Translation: CASSYYYNEQFF.

The chain recombines TRBV19 with TRBJ2-6; D not certain. Trimming left V 9 bases short and J 0 bases short, with 12 bases between. The germline V gene encodes CDR1 LNHDA and CDR2 SQIVND (reference sequence). This CDR3 spans 15 amino acids. CDR3 amino acids: CASTRLNSGANVLTF. The DNA for the CDR3 is TGTGCCAGCACCAGACTGAACTCTGGGGCCAACGTCCTGACTTTC.

This clone has only a few counts. The CDR3 bases are TGTGCCAGCAGTCGTAGTACGGGGTCCTACGAGCAGTACTTC. Encoded protein: CASSRSTGSYEQYF. The genes are TRBV9 and TRBJ2-7; D may be TRBD2 (5 bases). This CDR3 region has 14 residues. Trimming stripped 5 bases from V and 1 base from J, with 13 bases between. Germline CDR1 reads SGDLS; CDR2 reads YYNGEE.

This clone appeared a few times. The chain carries TRBV2 and TRBJ2-1; 7 positions match TRBD1. Looked up from germline, CDR1 is SNHLY and CDR2 is FYNNEI. The CDR3 spans 14 residues. With 8 bases clipped from V and 2 bases from J, the junction kept 6 bases outside the gene matches. CDR3 region: CASLNRGTYNEQFF. CDR3 in DNA: TGTGCCAGCCTTAACAGGGGTACCTACAATGAGCAGTTCTTC.

The chain has TRBV5-4 and TRBJ1-2, with D perhaps matching TRBD1 (6 bases). Between the trimmed V and J ends, which lost 4 bases and 5 bases, there was a span of 12 bases. This CDR3 comprises 13 residues. Germline loops: CDR1 SGHNT, CDR2 YYREEE (reference sequence). The CDR3 nucleotides are TGTGCCAGCAGCGACGGGACAAAATATGGCTACACCTTC. Protein: CASSDGTKYGYTF. Looking up the rest from reference TRBV5-4 and TRBJ1-2 gives the full variable domain: ETGVTQSPTHLIKTRGQQVTLRCSSQSGHNTVSWYQQALGQGPQFIFQYYREEENGRGNFPPRFSGLQFPNYSSELNVNALELDDSALYLCASSDGTKYGYTFGSGTRLTVV.

The chain couples TRBV5-1 to TRBJ2-2; D remains unclear. CDR1 and CDR2 from the germline V gene are SGHRS and YFSETQ. This CDR3 has 13 residues. Trimming removed 4 bases from V and 3 bases from J, with 7 bases in between. The CDR3 protein is CASSLQYTGELFF. The DNA of the CDR3 is TGCGCCAGCAGCCTTCAGTACACCGGGGAGCTGTTTTTT. The full variable domain, in which reference TRBV5-1 and TRBJ2-2 provide the parts outside the CDR3, is KAGVTQTPRYLIKTRGQQVTLSCSPISGHRSVSWYQQTPGQGLQFLFEYFSETQRNKGNFPGRFSGRQFSNSRSEMNVSTLELGDSALYLCASSLQYTGELFFGEGSRLTVL.

In DNA form, the CDR3 reads TGTGCCAGCAGCCAGCAACCGGGATCACCCCTCCACTTT. It specifies CASSQQPGSPLHF. The V gene is TRBV5-4, the J gene TRBJ1-6; D gene uncertain. Trimming took off 4 bases at V and 10 bases at J, with 12 bases between the two ends. Per the germline V gene, CDR1 is SGHNT and CDR2 is YYREEE (reference sequence). CDR3 length: 13 residues.

This clone was observed a handful of times. V and J are TRBV6-4 and TRBJ2-3, with 10 bases aligning to TRBD2. The CDR3 is 17 amino acids. After removal of 7 bases from V and 2 bases from J, the junction contained 12 bases not matched to a gene. Germline assignment: CDR1 MRHNA and CDR2 SNTAGT. Here the CDR3 reads CASIPSGGDVYTDTQYF. DNA for the CDR3: TGTGCCAGCATTCCCAGCGGGGGGGACGTCTACACAGATACGCAGTATTTT.

This clone was observed a handful of times. V gene TRBV6-6 combines with J gene TRBJ2-4; D might be TRBD1 (5 bases). The CDR3 extends over 11 amino acids. Trimming took off 4 bases at V and 8 bases at J, with 6 bases between the two ends. Germline-derived CDR1 and CDR2 are MNHNY and SVGAGI (reference sequence). CDR3 DNA: TGTGCCAGCAGTTCCAGGGACATTCAGTACTTC. Its translation is CASSSRDIQYF.

This chain joins TRBV28 and TRBJ1-1; TRBD1 matches at 7 bases. The germline gives CDR1 MDHEN, CDR2 SYDVKM. The CDR3 consists of 15 residues. V lost 5 bases, J lost 4 bases, and 10 bases stayed unmatched. The CDR3 DNA sequence: TGTGCCAGCAGTGCATCCGGGACAGTGAGCACTGAAGCTTTCTTT. Protein sequence: CASSASGTVSTEAFF.

J is TRBJ2-2 and V is TRBV19; the D gene is possibly TRBD1 (5 bases). The CDR3 sequence is 13 residues long. V was pared by 5 bases and J by 6 bases, with 10 bases between. In germline, CDR1 is LNHDA, CDR2 SQIVND (reference sequence). The CDR3 DNA follows: TGTGCCAGTAGTGCCAGGGTTCCCGGGGAGCTGTTTTTT. Protein product: CASSARVPGELFF.

This chain uses TRBV5-1 with TRBJ2-3; 12 bases fit TRBD2. With V trimmed by 4 bases and J by 1 base, 7 bases remained unmatched. Germline V gives CDR1 SGHRS, CDR2 YFSETQ. The CDR3 has 17 residues. The DNA for the CDR3 is TGCGCCAGCAGCCCCCGACTAGCGGGGGAGGGCACAGATACGCAGTATTTT. Its translation is CASSPRLAGEGTDTQYF.

This clone was counted a few times. The gene calls are TRBV25-1 and TRBJ2-1, with TRBD1 matching 7 bases. Trimming took 4 bases from V and 9 from J; bases not matched to a gene: 6. The CDR3 loop spans 13 amino acids. CDR1 MGHDK and CDR2 SYGVNS come from the germline V gene. The CDR3 coding sequence is TGTGCCAGCAGTGGCACAGGGGAGAGTGAGCAGTTCTTC. Translated, it gives CASSGTGESEQFF.

This sequence joins TRBV28 and TRBJ1-5, with D maybe TRBD1 (6 bases). V gave up 5 bases and J gave up 16 bases, with 18 bases separating them. Per the germline V gene, CDR1 is MDHEN and CDR2 is SYDVKM. The CDR3 totals 12 residues. The CDR3, as DNA: TGTGCCAGCAGTCTTGCCGGGGACATCAGCCATTTT. It specifies CASSLAGDISHF.

The V and J genes are TRBV4-2 and TRBJ1-2, with a weak D call TRBD1 (5 bases). The CDR3 has 14 amino acids. Germline V CDR1 and CDR2: LGHNA, YNFKEQ. With 4 bases removed from V and 8 bases from J, the gap between germline ends came to 17 bases. CDR3 sequence: CASSPPGTPSGYTF. DNA of the CDR3: TGTGCCAGCAGCCCCCCCGGGACTCCCAGCGGCTACACCTTC.